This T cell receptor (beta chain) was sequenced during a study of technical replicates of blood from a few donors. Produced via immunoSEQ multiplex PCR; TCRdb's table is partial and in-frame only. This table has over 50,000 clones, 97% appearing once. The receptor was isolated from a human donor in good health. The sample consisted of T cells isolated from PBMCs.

The CDR3 sequence is CASNPRDYTDTQYF. DNA of the CDR3: TGTGCCAGCAACCCACGGGACTACACAGATACGCAGTATTTT. This chain links TRBV6-5 with TRBJ2-3; the match to TRBD2 covers 7 bases. The CDR3 has 14 residues. Germline V gene data show CDR1 as MNHEY and CDR2 as SVGAGI. Germline trimming cut 7 bases from V and 2 bases from J; bases unmatched to any gene: 6.